The sequence of this T cell receptor beta chain was determined in a study of T cells in Graves' hyperthyroidism and ophthalmopathy. Study information: Before treatment of any kind, peripheral blood was taken at initial diagnosis.

The study's findings and limits: In simple terms, a model built on 13 V-J features told ophthalmopathy apart from stable hyperthyroidism.

Duration under 3 months, a NOSPECS grade of at least 4, and a Clinical Activity Score of at least 3 characterized the ophthalmopathy patients. Patients were excluded for uncontrolled infection, other autoimmune disease, pregnancy or lactation. This clonotype has only a few counts. Its specificity is not known. V lost 4 bases and J lost 10, with 11 bases in between. The CDR3 totals 12 residues. Germline assignment: CDR1 ENHRY and CDR2 SYGVKD. Amplification of TCR beta CDR3 regions was performed using RNA transcripts as template. In the first-round RT-PCR of the TCR CDR3, the HTBI primer set was used. TCRdb re-derived calls from the multiplex PCR reads in MiXCR, one entry per CDR3 protein. This sample yields hundreds of thousands of distinct CDR3 sequences, of which roughly 20% are seen a single time; about 35% belongs to the top ten.

Source material: blood. This rearrangement joins TRBV10-3 to TRBJ2-1; maybe TRBD1 (6 bases). The clonotype comes from a man aged 25-40 years with Graves' ophthalmopathy. As DNA, the CDR3 is TGTGCCATCAGTGCAGGGGCAGGCGAGCAGTTCTTC. This codes for CAISAGAGEQFF.